The T cell receptor (beta chain) described here comes from a study of control samples from healthy donors and cancer patients. Trimming took off 4 bases at V and 0 bases at J, with 10 bases between the two ends. This CDR3 is built from 15 residues. The germline V gene encodes CDR1 SGHRS and CDR2 YFSETQ. This table comes from immunoSEQ multiplex PCR, and its TCRdb copy is limited to in-frame clones, with some not included. This sample has some 130,000 clones, with around 90% found just once. This rearrangement joins TRBV5-1 to TRBJ1-4; tentative D call: TRBD1 (5 bases). The sequenced sample consisted of blood. This clonotype was obtained from a man aged 40-50 years in good health. The CDR3 region is CASSPSGATNEKLFF. The CDR3 DNA is TGCGCCAGCAGCCCGTCGGGGGCAACTAATGAAAAACTGTTTTTT.